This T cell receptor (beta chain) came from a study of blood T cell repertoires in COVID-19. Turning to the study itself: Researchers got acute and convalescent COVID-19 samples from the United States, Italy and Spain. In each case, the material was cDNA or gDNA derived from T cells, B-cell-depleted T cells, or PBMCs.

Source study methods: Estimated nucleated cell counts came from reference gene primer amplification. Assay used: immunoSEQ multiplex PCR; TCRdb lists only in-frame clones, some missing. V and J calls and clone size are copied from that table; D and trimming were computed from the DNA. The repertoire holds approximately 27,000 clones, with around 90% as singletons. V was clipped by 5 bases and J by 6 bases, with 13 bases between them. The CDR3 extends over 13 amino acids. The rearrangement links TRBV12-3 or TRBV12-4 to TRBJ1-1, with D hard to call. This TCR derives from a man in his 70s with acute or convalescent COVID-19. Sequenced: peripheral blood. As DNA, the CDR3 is TGTGCCAGCAGTCTGGGCAGCTTCCCTGAAGCTTTCTTT. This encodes CASSLGSFPEAFF.